This TCR beta chain stems from a study of a mutant IDH1 vaccine in newly diagnosed glioma. As for the study in general: V12 occurred at week 35 and V13 at week 47.

The assay was immunoSEQ multiplex PCR, and TCRdb's table has in-frame clones only and misses some. There are approximately 60,000 clones in the sample; under 85% occur only once, and approximately 3.4% lies in the top ten. V lost 9 bases, J lost 6 bases, and 6 bases lay in between. Germline V gene data show CDR1 as MNHNS and CDR2 as SASEGT. The CDR3 is 10 amino acids. Time point specified: week 47, end of study. Every vaccine dose comprised 300 ug of mutant IDH1 20-mer peptide plus topical imiquimod. On this clone: Its antigen is still unknown.

The rearrangement uses TRBV6-1 and TRBJ1-3; TRBD1 might be the D (5 bases). The receptor was isolated from a woman aged 50 to 60 with glioma. Sequencing used PBMCs, obtained from a glioma patient whose treatment included an IDH1 peptide vaccine. The DNA of the CDR3 is TGTGCCAGTGGGGCAAACACCATATATTTT. Translating it yields CASGANTIYF.